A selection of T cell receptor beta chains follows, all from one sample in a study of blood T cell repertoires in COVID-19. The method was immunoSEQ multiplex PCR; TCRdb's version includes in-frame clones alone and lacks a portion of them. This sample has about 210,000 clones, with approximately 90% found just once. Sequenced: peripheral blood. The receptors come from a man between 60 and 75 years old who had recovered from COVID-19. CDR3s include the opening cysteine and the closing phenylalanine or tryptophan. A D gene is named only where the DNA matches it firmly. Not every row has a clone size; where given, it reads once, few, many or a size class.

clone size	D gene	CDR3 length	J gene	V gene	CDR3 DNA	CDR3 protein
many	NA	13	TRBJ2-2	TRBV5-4	TGTGCCAGCAGCTGGAAGAGGACCGGGGAGCTGTTTTTT	CASSWKRTGELFF
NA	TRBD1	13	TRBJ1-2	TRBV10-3	TGTGCCATCAGTGAACAGGGGCCCGATGGCTACACCTTC	CAISEQGPDGYTF
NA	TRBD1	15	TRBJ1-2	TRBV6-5	TGTGCCAGCAGACAAGACCGGGACAGGGGCTATGGCTACACCTTC	CASRQDRDRGYGYTF
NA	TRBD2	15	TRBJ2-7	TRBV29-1	TGCAGCGTTCCTGGGACTAGCGGGGAATGGTACGAGCAGTACTTC	CSVPGTSGEWYEQYF
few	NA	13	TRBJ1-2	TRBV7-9	TGTTTACCTAAGGAGGGGTCGGACTATGGCTACACCTTC	CLPKEGSDYGYTF
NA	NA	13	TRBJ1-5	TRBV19	TGTGCCAGTAGTACCGCGACAGGCCAGCCCCAGCATTTT	CASSTATGQPQHF
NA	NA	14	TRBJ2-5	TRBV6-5	TGTGCCAGCAGTTACCTTGGCATGAGGGAGACCCAGTACTTC	CASSYLGMRETQYF
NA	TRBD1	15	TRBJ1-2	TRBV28	TGTGCCAGCAGTTCCGGCGGGACAGGGCAGCAGGGCTACACCTTC	CASSSGGTGQQGYTF
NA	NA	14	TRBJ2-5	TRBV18	TGTGCCAGCTCACCACCGCACCGGGAGAAGGCCCAGTACTTC	CASSPPHREKAQYF
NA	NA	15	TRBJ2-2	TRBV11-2	TGTGCCAGCAGCCGACCGGGCGCAGGGTCCGGGGAGCTGTTTTTT	CASSRPGAGSGELFF
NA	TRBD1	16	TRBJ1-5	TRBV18	TGTGCCAGCTCACCAGGGACAGGCACCTCCAATCAGCCCCAGCATTTT	CASSPGTGTSNQPQHF
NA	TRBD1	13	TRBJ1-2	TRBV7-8	TGTGCCAGCAGCTTAGGACAGGGTCGTGGCTACACCTTC	CASSLGQGRGYTF
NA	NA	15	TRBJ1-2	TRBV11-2	TGTGCCAGCAGCTCCCAATATGGGGAGTTCTATGGCTACACCTTC	CASSSQYGEFYGYTF
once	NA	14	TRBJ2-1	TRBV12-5	TGTGCTAGTGGTTTGGTAGGGGGATACAATGAGCAGTTCTTC	CASGLVGGYNEQFF
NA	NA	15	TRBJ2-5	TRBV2	TGTGCCAGCAGTGAAAAACTGGAAACCAGGGAGACCCAGTACTTC	CASSEKLETRETQYF
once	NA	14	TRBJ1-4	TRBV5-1	TGCGCCAGCAGCCTGGGGGACTTTAATGAAAAACTGTTTTTT	CASSLGDFNEKLFF
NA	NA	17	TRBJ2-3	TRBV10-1	TGCGCCAGCAGTGAACGAGACTTGACGACTAGCACAGATACGCAGTATTTT	CASSERDLTTSTDTQYF
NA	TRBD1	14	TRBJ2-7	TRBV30	TGTGCCTGGAGGCCCCGAGGACAGGGGTACGAGCAGTACTTC	CAWRPRGQGYEQYF
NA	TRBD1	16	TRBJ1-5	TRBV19	TGTGCCAGTAGTTCTACGGGACAGGGTAGAGGTCGGCCCCAGCATTTT	CASSSTGQGRGRPQHF
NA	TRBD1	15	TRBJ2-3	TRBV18	TGTGCCAGCTCACCTCTGACAGGGGGCACAGATACGCAGTATTTT	CASSPLTGGTDTQYF
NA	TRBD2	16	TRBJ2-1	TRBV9	TGTGCCAGCAGCCCCCGCGCTAGCGGGGGGCCTCCGGAGCAGTTCTTC	CASSPRASGGPPEQFF
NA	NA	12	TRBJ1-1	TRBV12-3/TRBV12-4	TGTGCCAGCAGTTTCGTGAACACTGAAGCTTTCTTT	CASSFVNTEAFF
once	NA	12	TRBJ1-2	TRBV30	TGTGCCTGGAGTACGACTCTCGGGGGCTACACCTTC	CAWSTTLGGYTF
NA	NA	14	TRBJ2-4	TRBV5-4	TGTGCCAGCAGCTTGGCTATGAATCCCGACATTCAGTACTTC	CASSLAMNPDIQYF
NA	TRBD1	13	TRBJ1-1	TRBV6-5	TGTGCCATCAAGAGGGGGCTTGGCACTGAAGCTTTCTTT	CAIKRGLGTEAFF
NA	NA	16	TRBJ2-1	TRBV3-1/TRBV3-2	TGTGCCAGCAGCCAAGATAGGGAGAGGTCCTACAATGAGCAGTTCTTC	CASSQDRERSYNEQFF
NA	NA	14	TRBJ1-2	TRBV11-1	TGTGCCAGCAGCAACCAATACGCCGGGGGTGGCTACACCTTC	CASSNQYAGGGYTF
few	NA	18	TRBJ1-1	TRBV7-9	TGTGCCAGCCAATTATCAGGCAGGGGCTTCCGAGGGAACACTGAAGCTTTCTTT	CASQLSGRGFRGNTEAFF
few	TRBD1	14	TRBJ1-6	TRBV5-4	TGTGCCAGCAGCCTCGACAGGGGATGGTCACCCCTCCACTTT	CASSLDRGWSPLHF
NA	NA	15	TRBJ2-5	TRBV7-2	TGTGCCAGCAGCTCGATACTAGCTCCCTCAGGGACCCAGTACTTC	CASSSILAPSGTQYF
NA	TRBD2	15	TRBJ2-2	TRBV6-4	TGTGCCAGCAGTGAACTAGCGGGACCCACCGGGGAGCTGTTTTTT	CASSELAGPTGELFF
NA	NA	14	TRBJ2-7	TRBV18	TGTGCCAGCTCCCCTGGTAGCGGAGAATACGAGCAGTACTTC	CASSPGSGEYEQYF
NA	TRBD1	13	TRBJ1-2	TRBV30	TGTGCCTGGAGTTCCGGGACAGATACTGGCTACACCTTC	CAWSSGTDTGYTF
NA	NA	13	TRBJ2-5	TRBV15	TGTGCCACCAGCAGAGATCTGCAGGAGACCCAGTACTTC	CATSRDLQETQYF
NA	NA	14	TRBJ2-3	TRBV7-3	TGTGCCAGCAGTCCTAGCACCAATGAAGATACGCAGTATTTT	CASSPSTNEDTQYF
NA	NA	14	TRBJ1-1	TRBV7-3	TGTGCCAGCAGCTTAGCAGGGGTGAACACTGAAGCTTTCTTT	CASSLAGVNTEAFF
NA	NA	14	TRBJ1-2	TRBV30	TGTGCCTGGAGGCGACAGAATCTCGGATATGGCTACACCTTC	CAWRRQNLGYGYTF
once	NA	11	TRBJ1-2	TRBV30	TGTGCCTGGAGTGCCAGGGTTGGCTACACCTTC	CAWSARVGYTF
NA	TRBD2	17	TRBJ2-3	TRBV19	TGTGCCAGTAGTCCCGGACTAGCGGGGGAGAGCACAGATACGCAGTATTTT	CASSPGLAGESTDTQYF
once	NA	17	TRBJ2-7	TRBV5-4	TGTGCCAGCAGCCCGCAACGTGGGGGCTTTAGCTCCTACGAGCAGTACTTC	CASSPQRGGFSSYEQYF